This TCR beta chain was captured by sequencing in a study of cytotoxic CD8 clonotypes in ibrutinib-treated CLL. Findings and caveats of the study: Clonality rose at ibrutinib response, held steady in sustained remission, and fell toward baseline at progression. Exceeding age-matched healthy donors, baseline clonality also tracked the counts of circulating CD8+ T cells.

Germline values: CDR1 LGHNA, CDR2 YNFKEQ. The CDR3 is 13 residues long. The ends were cut back, 0 bases at V and 5 bases at J, with 5 bases in the middle. This clone was observed many times. Its target is not known. Profiling relied on immunoSEQ multiplex PCR, and the TCRdb table lists in-frame clones only, not all of them. The table has approximately 60,000 clones, around 60% seen once. This sequence originates from a human donor with chronic lymphocytic leukemia. Source: PBMCs, taken after 24 months of ibrutinib treatment. The rearrangement links TRBV4-2 to TRBJ1-5; D is unclear. The CDR3: CASSQDRDQPQHF. The CDR3 DNA is TGTGCCAGCAGCCAAGATCGGGATCAGCCCCAGCATTTT.